These 3 T cell receptor beta chains came from one sample sequenced in a study of cytomegalovirus exposure and HLA in healthy donors (dated by TCRdb to 2017 to 2019). Library creation used the immunoSEQ multiplex PCR assay. Entries here come from immuneACCESS through TCRdb and include only in-frame sequences with V and J called. Some clones fail to appear in such tables; in the studies checked, an unresolved V gene covers under half of the shortfall, and the cause of the remainder is unknown. The sample table contains about 180,000 clones; only one count was recorded for 75% to 90% of them. The ten largest clones capture more than 15% of the sample. The sample comprised PBMCs. These receptors all come from a man between 18 and 35 years old in good health and CMV-seropositive.

CDR3 region: CASSLITGDKLFF. As DNA, the CDR3 is TGTGCCAGCAGCTTAATAACAGGGGACAAACTGTTTTTT. The chain recombines TRBV7-2 with TRBJ1-4, with TRBD1 identical over 7 bases. Germline trimming cut 2 bases from V and 11 bases from J; bases unmatched to any gene: 5. The germline V gene has CDR1 SGHTA and CDR2 FQGNSA. CDR3 length: 13 amino acids.

In nucleotides, the CDR3 is TGCGCCAGCAGCAGCATCGGGACTAGCGGGAGGGGAGGAATCAATGAGCAGTTCTTC. Translating gives CASSSIGTSGRGGINEQFF. This chain joins TRBV5-1 and TRBJ2-1, with 16 bases aligning to TRBD2. The CDR3 runs 19 residues. Looked up from germline, CDR1 is SGHRS and CDR2 is YFSETQ. With 4 bases clipped from V and 6 bases from J, the junction kept 13 bases outside the gene matches.

The CDR3 here is CASSLARTDFDSYEQYF. The CDR3 nucleotides read TGTGCCAGCAGCTTAGCGCGGACGGACTTTGATTCCTACGAGCAGTACTTC. This chain links TRBV7-2 with TRBJ2-7, with a tentative D call TRBD2 (5 bases). The CDR3 length is 17 residues. Germline loops: CDR1 SGHTA, CDR2 FQGNSA. Trimming left V 0 bases short and J 1 base short, with 16 bases between.